This TCR beta chain was retrieved from a study of cytomegalovirus exposure and HLA in healthy donors. Overall study findings and caveats: Reported results showed that the classifier diagnosed cytomegalovirus status with high specificity and sensitivity. The tendency of first-cohort TCR clusters to co-occur in the roughly 130 validation repertoires emerged from a later analysis. Some TCR beta chains (around 180 of them) were listed as cytomegalovirus-associated. As confirmed in vitro, a few CMV-associated chains were specific for CMV antigens.

TCRdb keeps only in-frame clones here, not all; method: immunoSEQ multiplex PCR. Altogether about 120,000 clones are present, more than 75% being singletons, with the ten largest covering about 6%. Germline assignment: CDR1 SGHNT and CDR2 YYREEE (reference sequence). With 0 bases removed from V and 9 bases from J, the gap between germline ends came to 13 bases. The CDR3 totals 15 residues. On this clone: Its cognate antigen is unknown.

The origin of this receptor is a young woman in good health and CMV-seropositive. Sequencing used PBMCs. V gene TRBV5-4 combines with J gene TRBJ1-6, with D maybe TRBD1 (6 bases). CDR3 amino acids: CASSLEIRGGSPLHF. CDR3 DNA: TGTGCCAGCAGCTTGGAAATCAGGGGTGGTTCACCCCTCCACTTT. The full variable domain, completed using reference TRBV5-4 and TRBJ1-6, is ETGVTQSPTHLIKTRGQQVTLRCSSQSGHNTVSWYQQALGQGPQFIFQYYREEENGRGNFPPRFSGLQFPNYSSELNVNALELDDSALYLCASSLEIRGGSPLHFGNGTRLTVT.